This TCR beta chain was profiled in a study of identical twins (dated by TCRdb to the mid-2010s). Notes on the research overall: To test whether fetal clonotypes persist, this study deep-sequenced TCR alpha and beta repertoires from monozygotic twins, from unrelated adults of various ages, and from cord blood. To rule out contamination, replicate twin experiments were performed at different times with different library preparation protocols. Overall results and qualifications from the work: Compared with coincidental sharing between unrelated individuals, out-of-frame TCR alpha sequences shared between twins showed an excess of sequences with low generation probability. Fewer insertions were carried by abundant cord blood beta clonotypes; a weaker similar trend was observed in young adult naive repertoires, while no such trend was observed in memory repertoires. Invariant T cells such as MAIT and iNKT could partly confound zero-insertion analyses, though diverse VJ usage argued against this for most clonotypes. Recombination models systematically underestimated out-of-frame TCR alpha sharing in monozygotic twins but agreed with sharing between unrelated individuals. A weaker excess of twin sharing was found in beta out-of-frame sequences because the signal-to-noise ratio was lowered by fewer shared sequences. Conclusions relied on cross-sectional statistical analysis, since the same donors could not be followed over many years.

Every donor in the study was a healthy Caucasian. Three pairs of female monozygotic twins, all aged about 18 to 30 years, were included in the twin cohort. Positive isolation kits from Invitrogen were used to isolate CD4+ and CD8+ T cell populations. This clonotype was counted between two and nine times. The antigen it recognizes is unknown. Per-base quality was not reported, and no clone a single base away is much larger than it. The method was 5' RACE. The run used an Illumina HiSeq 2000. A universal primer binding site was added through template switching, and the final cDNA carried a unique molecular identifier so that TCR cDNA molecules could be counted accurately. Specific primers in the conserved constant-segment region were used to synthesize first-strand cDNA for the TCR alpha and beta chains. To control for contamination, every cDNA library was double barcoded, receiving both a SMART-Mk sample barcode and Illumina barcodes. TruSeq adapter sequences and Illumina sample barcodes were added in two successive PCR steps. The Illumina HiSeq platform was used with custom primers to sequence TCR alpha and beta cDNA libraries. As for how the authors treated the data: MiGEC processed the raw reads to extract unique molecular identifiers, while MiXCR was used to determine the CDR3 positions. Recombination models were inferred per individual with the repgenHMM and IGoR tools using an EM algorithm. The tcR package in R was used for shared clonotype analysis, with sharing normalized by the product of cloneset sizes. To study raw recombination free of thymic and clonal selection effects, out-of-frame nonproductive sequences were analyzed. TCRdb cleaned the public reads at Q25 with fastp, built clones with MiXCR and kept in-frame beta chains. CDR3 protein duplicates are merged, each entry listing the most common genes and DNA. The V and J calls, along with clone size, are taken from TCRdb and not from the paper's own processing. This sample lists approximately 210,000 distinct CDR3 sequences; 6% to 7% were detected once. Approximately 14% of the sample is taken by the ten largest.

The germline V gene yields LGHNT for CDR1 and FRNRAP for CDR2. Unmatched junction bases come to 4, with V trimmed by 5 bases and J by 3 bases. The CDR3 measures 14 amino acids from cysteine to phenylalanine. CDR3 DNA only is kept here, 42 bases in frame from base 1. This same sample was also part of a study on T cells expressing NK-cell markers. As that second study puts it: In sorted CD3+CD56+NKG2C+, CD3+CD56+NKG2C- and CD3+CD56-NKG2C+ T-cell subsets from eight donors, TCR beta-chain repertoires were profiled. Among the eight sequenced donors, seven were HCMV-seropositive and one was HCMV-seronegative. To restrict sorting to alphabetaTCR-expressing T cells, an anti-gammadeltaTCR antibody was added in several experiments. In roughly 6 donors, the dominant CD3+CD56+NKG2C+ clonotypes ranked among the top 10 CD8+ clonotypes, making up about 1.0-7.5% of CD8+ T cells. Those dominant clonotypes were again the most abundant among CD3+CD56-NKG2C+ cells in four donors, at about 28.3-65%. Whether the expanded NKG2C-expressing T cell clones were specific for HCMV antigens remained unclear. The eight sequenced donors were randomly selected healthy volunteers, three men and five women. A commercial ELISA kit detecting HCMV-specific IgG in serum was used to determine HCMV serostatus. MIGEC was used to demultiplex reads and group reads by UMI, and MiTCR was used to assemble and quantify clonotypes. To exclude erroneous sequences, only TCR cDNA sequences supported by at least two reads were retained. The tcR package was used for downstream repertoire analysis, and clonotypes were matched across fractions by CDR3 nucleotide sequence plus V segment. VDJmatch was used to annotate antigen specificity against VDJdb, with one amino acid substitution allowed in CDR3.

Sequenced material: CD8+ T cells sorted from blood. The rearrangement joined TRBV12-5 to TRBJ1-5, with TRBD1 identical over 7 junction bases. The clonotype comes from a woman under 30 in good health. CDR3 reads: CASGQGGINQPQHF. The nucleotide sequence reads as follows: TGTGCTAGTGGTCAGGGGGGAATCAATCAGCCCCAGCATTTT.